This TCR beta chain was profiled in a study of regulatory T cells in long-lasting Graves disease. Study as a whole: The antithyroid drugs taken by newly diagnosed Graves' patients had been used for under 3 months.

Broader study findings: Under persistent disease, TRBV28, TRBJ1-2 and TRBJ2-5 were used preferentially.

This clonotype was counted between two and nine times. Its target is not known. This CDR3 has 16 amino acids. Trimming took 6 bases from V and 1 from J, leaving 18 bases between them. Germline CDR1 PRHDT, CDR2 FYEKMQ (reference sequence). With iRepertoire HTBI primers and Arm-PCR of CDR3 regions, TCR beta libraries were built. TCRdb reprocessed the multiplex PCR reads with MiXCR, giving one entry per CDR3 protein. The sample lists approximately 440,000 distinct CDR3 sequences, 15% to 20% occurring once. Time point of the sample: newly diagnosed GD, antithyroid drugs for less than 3 months. Making the TCR library involved RNA that had been extracted from PBMCs. The same data also went into a second study, on T cells in Graves' hyperthyroidism and ophthalmopathy. That report adds: Newly diagnosed hyperthyroidism, duration under 2 months, in patients aged 18 to 65. The TCR CDR3 was amplified in a first-round RT-PCR using the HTBI primer set.

The material was peripheral blood mononuclear cells (PBMCs), obtained at new diagnosis, from a patient treated with antithyroid drugs. The V and J genes are TRBV13 and TRBJ1-1; a weak D match, TRBD1 (6 bases). This clonotype was obtained from a man in his forties with Graves disease. The chain's CDR3 is CASSSLRGARNTEAFF. The CDR3 DNA sequence: TGTGCCAGCAGTTCCTTGCGGGGGGCTCGGAACACTGAAGCTTTCTTT.